This TCR beta chain was captured in a study of blood T cell repertoires in COVID-19. Produced via immunoSEQ multiplex PCR; TCRdb's table is partial and in-frame only. Of about 100,000 clones listed, more than 65% are singletons. Trimming at V came to 7 bases and at J to 4 bases, leaving 3 bases not matched to a gene. There are 12 residues in the CDR3. The chain combines TRBV12-3 or TRBV12-4 with TRBJ1-2, with TRBD1 matching 7 bases. The sample taken for sequencing was peripheral blood. This TCR was sampled from a woman aged 70-85 years with acute or convalescent COVID-19. The CDR3 coding sequence is TGTGCCAGCACCCAGGGGGGCTATGGCTACACCTTC. This encodes CASTQGGYGYTF.